Detailed here is one TCR beta chain. The sample belongs to a study of blood T cell repertoires in COVID-19. TCRdb's table, derived via immunoSEQ multiplex PCR, lists solely in-frame clones and lacks some. The data show roughly 180,000 clones, with around 94% seen just once and 0.6% to 0.9% held by the top ten. This CDR3 region has 13 residues. The germline V gene encodes CDR1 SEHNR and CDR2 FQNEAQ (reference sequence). Between the trimmed V and J ends, which lost 3 bases and 3 bases, there was a span of 9 bases. The sequenced material came from peripheral blood. The receptor comes from a man under 40 with COVID-19, enrolled during active disease. V gene TRBV7-9 combines with J gene TRBJ2-7; possible D gene TRBD2, 5 bases. The CDR3 nucleotides are TGTGCCAGCAGCTTTGACGGGGTCTACGAGCAGTACTTC. Protein sequence: CASSFDGVYEQYF.